Following are 23 T cell receptor beta chains from one sample sequenced in a study of blood T cell repertoires in COVID-19. Data came from immunoSEQ multiplex PCR; TCRdb stores just in-frame clones and leaves some out. This table has some 49,000 clones, roughly four fifths appearing once. The sample taken for sequencing was peripheral blood. These receptors were collected from an older woman with acute or convalescent COVID-19.

The chain joins TRBV3-1 (or the pseudogene TRBV3-2) to TRBJ2-1; 10 bases align to TRBD2. Germline V gene sequence: CDR1 LGHDT, CDR2 YNNKEL (reference sequence). This CDR3 is 15 amino acids long. J lost 3 bases, V lost 4 bases, and 3 bases had no gene match. CDR3 region: CASSLLAGYYNEQFF. The DNA for the CDR3 is TGTGCCAGCAGCCTACTAGCGGGATACTACAATGAGCAGTTCTTC.

The rearrangement uses TRBV28 and TRBJ2-7; 11 bases map to TRBD2. V gave up 5 bases and J gave up 5 bases; unmatched junction bases: 11. Germline CDR1 and CDR2: MDHEN and SYDVKM. This CDR3 spans 16 amino acids. The CDR3 nucleotides read TGTGCCAGCAGTCTAAATAGCGGGGGGGTTTATCACGAGCAGTACTTC. Translation gives CASSLNSGGVYHEQYF.

V usage is TRBV6-5 and J usage is TRBJ1-1; TRBD1 matches 9 bases. The germline CDR1 and CDR2 sequences are MNHEY and SVGAGI. This CDR3 is 15 amino acids long. V was clipped by 4 bases and J by 6 bases; unmatched bases: 9. CDR3 DNA sequence: TGTGCCAGCAGTTCCGGGACAGGGCCGGGCGCTGAAGCTTTCTTT. It yields the protein CASSSGTGPGAEAFF.

The chain links TRBV6-5 to TRBJ2-5; 11 positions agree with TRBD2. CDR1 and CDR2 (germline): MNHEY, SVGAGI. CDR3 length: 15 residues. Losses at the gene ends were 6 bases for V and 4 bases for J; bases not matched to a gene: 7. CDR3 amino acids: CASSPGTSGTETQYF. The CDR3 DNA follows: TGTGCCAGCAGCCCCGGGACTAGCGGCACAGAGACCCAGTACTTC.

This clone was seen only a few times. The genes are TRBV30 and TRBJ1-3; no firm D call. The germline V and J ends were trimmed by 0 bases and 8 bases, with 14 bases remaining between them. Looked up from germline, CDR1 is GTSNPN and CDR2 is SVGIG (reference sequence). This CDR3 is 14 amino acids long. CDR3 sequence reads: CAWSVSLGGDTIYF. The CDR3 region has the DNA TGTGCCTGGAGTGTATCGTTGGGCGGGGACACCATATATTTT.

This clone showed up just a few times. The chain is built from TRBV21-1 and TRBJ2-5; no check of the table's D call, TRBD1, against the DNA was made. TRBV21-1 is a pseudogene. The CDR3 sequence is 13 residues long. CDR3 in DNA: TGTGCCAGCAGCCCCCAGGGGGCGGAGACCCAGTACTTC. This codes for CASSPQGAETQYF.

The genes are TRBV7-9 and TRBJ1-1; TRBD1 aligns across 8 bases. Germline V gene lookup returns CDR1 SEHNR and CDR2 FQNEAQ (reference sequence). With V trimmed by 1 base and J by 8 bases, 12 bases remained unmatched. The CDR3 loop spans 16 amino acids. CDR3 DNA sequence: TGTGCCAGCAGCTTAGGGTCAGGGGGCGGACTACAGGAAGCTTTCTTT. Its protein is CASSLGSGGGLQEAFF.

V and J are TRBV30 and TRBJ2-7; D is unresolved. V shed 0 bases and J shed 3 bases, with 15 bases lying between them. The CDR3 consists of 15 residues. Germline CDR1 is GTSNPN and CDR2 is SVGIG (reference sequence). The CDR3 protein is CAWSVQFGGSYEQYF. CDR3 nucleotide sequence: TGTGCCTGGAGTGTACAGTTCGGTGGCAGCTACGAGCAGTACTTC.

The V gene is TRBV7-6, the J gene TRBJ1-3; 9 bases are a match to TRBD1. This CDR3 is built from 16 residues. CDR1 is SGHVS, CDR2 FNYEAQ, per germline. The CDR3 loop reads CASKEETGGSGNTIYF. In DNA form, the CDR3 reads TGTGCTTCAAAGGAAGAGACAGGGGGCTCTGGAAACACCATATATTTT.

The chain employs TRBV28 and TRBJ1-4, with TRBD1 as a possible D gene (5 bases). CDR1 is MDHEN, CDR2 SYDVKM, per germline. V dropped 4 bases and J dropped 0 bases, with 9 bases sitting between them. The CDR3 runs to 15 residues. The CDR3 DNA follows: TGTGCCAGCAGTTCACCAGGGCCAACTAATGAAAAACTGTTTTTT. This encodes CASSSPGPTNEKLFF. Supplemented by reference TRBV28 and TRBJ1-4, the full variable domain reads DVKVTQSSRYLVKRTGEKVFLECVQDMDHENMFWYRQDPGLGLRLIYFSYDVKMKEKGDIPEGYSVSREKKERFSLILESASTNQTSMYLCASSSPGPTNEKLFFGSGTQLSVL.

This clone has just one count. The rearrangement uses TRBV12-3 or TRBV12-4 and TRBJ2-7; the match to TRBD2 covers 7 bases. The V segment lost 8 bases and the J segment 6 bases; nucleotides outside the gene matches: 10. This CDR3 region has 13 residues. This CDR3 reads CASRGVSSGEQYF. CDR3 nucleotides: TGTGCCAGCCGGGGGGTTTCCTCTGGCGAGCAGTACTTC.

The gene calls are TRBV5-1 and TRBJ1-2; no clear D gene. The CDR3 length is 13 residues. CDR1 SGHRS and CDR2 YFSETQ come from the germline V gene. V lost 5 bases and J lost 7, with 15 bases in between. CDR3 nucleotide sequence: TGCGCCAGCAGGGTTTCGCCCCCTACTGGCTACACCTTC. Translation gives CASRVSPPTGYTF. The whole variable domain, filled in from reference TRBV5-1 and TRBJ1-2, reads KAGVTQTPRYLIKTRGQQVTLSCSPISGHRSVSWYQQTPGQGLQFLFEYFSETQRNKGNFPGRFSGRQFSNSRSEMNVSTLELGDSALYLCASRVSPPTGYTFGSGTRLTVV.

Turning to this clone: At one boundary the junction diverges from the germline segment, which might be a read error. V and J are TRBV7-7 and TRBJ2-2; TRBD1 aligns across 7 bases. The CDR3 sequence is 15 residues long. Looked up from germline, CDR1 is SSHAT and CDR2 is FNYEAQ (reference sequence). CDR3: CASSLGRGQAGELFF. The CDR3 coding sequence is TGTGCTAGCAGCTTGGGAAGGGGGCAGGCCGGGGAGCTGTTTTTT. The whole variable domain, remainder taken from reference TRBV7-7 and TRBJ2-2, is GAGVSQSPRYKVTKRGQDVTLRCDPISSHATLYWYQQALGQGPEFLTYFNYEAQPDKSGLPSDRFSAERPEGSISTLTIQRTEQRDSAMYRCASSLGRGQAGELFFGEGSRLTVL.

The J gene is TRBJ2-4, the V gene TRBV19, with TRBD1 identical over 10 bases. V lost 4 bases, J lost 9 bases, and 9 bases stayed unmatched. The length of the CDR3 is 15 residues. CDR1 is LNHDA and CDR2 is SQIVND in the germline V gene (reference sequence). This CDR3 reads CASSRTGTGDVIQYF. The CDR3, as DNA: TGTGCCAGTAGTAGAACCGGGACAGGGGATGTCATTCAGTACTTC.

The chain recombines TRBV9 with TRBJ1-2; D is unclear. The CDR3 runs to 14 residues. V dropped 6 bases and J dropped 0 bases, with 12 bases sitting between them. Germline CDR1 SGDLS, CDR2 YYNGEE. The CDR3 here is CASTPTGTNYGYTF. The CDR3 DNA reads TGTGCCAGCACCCCGACGGGGACTAACTATGGCTACACCTTC.

The chain joins TRBV5-8 to TRBJ1-1; 10 bases align to TRBD1. CDR3 length: 15 residues. CDR1 and CDR2 from the germline V gene are SGHTS and YDEGEE. V lost 3 bases and J lost 4; bases outside the gene matches: 6. CDR3 DNA sequence: TGTGCCAGCAGCTACCGGGACAGGGGTACCACTGAAGCTTTCTTT. This translates into CASSYRDRGTTEAFF.

The chain recombines TRBV24-1 with TRBJ1-1, with 7 bases matching TRBD1. This CDR3 contains 14 residues. The germline V gene has CDR1 KGHDR and CDR2 SFDVKD. With 4 bases clipped from V and 5 bases from J, the junction kept 6 bases outside the gene matches. In nucleotides, the CDR3 is TGTGCCACCAGTGACTCGACAGGGTCGACTGAAGCTTTCTTT. Residues: CATSDSTGSTEAFF.

V usage is TRBV6-6 and J usage is TRBJ2-7; 7 bases are shared with TRBD1. Germline values: CDR1 MNHNY, CDR2 SVGAGI (reference sequence). The V segment lost 7 bases and the J segment 5 bases; nucleotides outside the gene matches: 2. The CDR3 has 11 amino acids. CDR3 sequence reads: CASNRGNEQYF. The CDR3 DNA reads as TGTGCCAGCAACAGGGGAAACGAGCAGTACTTC.

The J gene is TRBJ2-3, the V gene TRBV5-1; TRBD2 might be the D (6 bases). Deletions cut 7 bases from V and 3 bases from J, with 15 bases between. Germline CDR1 reads SGHRS; CDR2 reads YFSETQ. The CDR3 runs to 14 residues. DNA of the CDR3: TGCGCCAGCGGACCTCGACTAGTGACAGATACGCAGTATTTT. This gives the protein CASGPRLVTDTQYF.

This chain connects TRBV11-3 to TRBJ2-7; the match to TRBD2 covers 7 bases. V lost 3 bases and J lost 1; bases outside the gene matches: 3. This CDR3 is built from 14 residues. Germline lookup yields CDR1 SGHNT and CDR2 YENEEA. DNA for the CDR3: TGTGCCAGCAGCTTTAGCGGGCCGTCCTACGAGCAGTACTTC. As protein: CASSFSGPSYEQYF.

CDR3 loop: CASSHRLAGGPETQYF. For the CDR3, the DNA is TGTGCCAGCAGTCACCGGCTAGCGGGAGGGCCGGAGACCCAGTACTTC. The chain joins TRBV25-1 to TRBJ2-5; 12 bases line up with TRBD2. The CDR3 loop spans 16 amino acids. J gave up 5 bases and V 5 bases, and 9 bases lay outside the gene matches. Germline assignment: CDR1 MGHDK and CDR2 SYGVNS.

The V gene is TRBV6-1, the J gene TRBJ1-4, with a weak D call TRBD1 (6 bases). Germline-derived CDR1 and CDR2 are MNHNS and SASEGT. The V end lost 1 base, the J end lost 6 bases, and 9 bases lay between the germline ends. The length of the CDR3 is 14 residues. The CDR3 reads CASSEGAGDEKLFF. CDR3 DNA sequence: TGTGCCAGCAGTGAAGGGGCAGGGGATGAAAAACTGTTTTTT.

This clone was picked up one time. The J gene is TRBJ1-6, the V gene TRBV5-1, with D possibly TRBD1 on 5 matching bases. Trimming took 2 bases from V and 5 from J, leaving 11 bases between them. The germline CDR1 and CDR2 sequences are SGHRS and YFSETQ. The length of the CDR3 is 15 residues. CDR3: CASSFGGANNSPLHF. The CDR3 DNA reads as TGCGCCAGCAGCTTCGGAGGGGCTAATAATTCACCCCTCCACTTT.